The 24 T cell receptor beta chains reported below all come from one sample, sequenced in a study of blood T cell repertoires in COVID-19. Some clones are missing from TCRdb's copy, which holds only in-frame ones; the method was immunoSEQ multiplex PCR. This table holds some 370,000 clones, nearly 90% found once. What was sequenced was peripheral blood. All receptors come from a man between 18 and 35 years old with active or convalescent COVID-19.

The V call is TRBV12-3 or TRBV12-4, the J call TRBJ1-4; weak D call: TRBD1 (6 bases). The CDR3 covers 12 residues. V gave up 5 bases and J gave up 7 bases, with 8 bases separating them. This CDR3 reads CASSTGFEKLFF. CDR3 DNA sequence: TGTGCCAGCAGTACAGGGTTTGAAAAACTGTTTTTT.

The rearrangement links TRBV12-3 or TRBV12-4 to TRBJ1-1; D remains ambiguous. Between the trimmed V and J ends, which lost 4 bases and 10 bases, there was a span of 16 bases. The CDR3 sequence is 13 residues long. The CDR3 here is CASSSNLRVPAFF. The CDR3 region has the DNA TGTGCCAGCAGTTCCAACCTGAGGGTTCCAGCTTTCTTT.

The chain uses TRBV27 and TRBJ1-1; D perhaps matches TRBD1 (5 bases). The V end was cut by 4 bases, the J end by 6 bases, with 15 bases between. Germline V gene lookup returns CDR1 MNHEY and CDR2 SMNVEV (reference sequence). The CDR3 sequence is 14 residues long. CDR3 DNA: TGTGCCAGCAGTTGGATCCCAGGGATCGCTGAAGCTTTCTTT. It is translated as CASSWIPGIAEAFF.

The chain combines TRBV9 with TRBJ1-1; TRBD1 matches 7 bases. This CDR3 has 15 amino acids. The germline V gene encodes CDR1 SGDLS and CDR2 YYNGEE. V lost 1 base, J lost 1 base, and 4 bases stayed unmatched. For the CDR3, the DNA is TGTGCCAGCAGCGTATTGCCAGGGGGGAACACTGAAGCTTTCTTT. Its translation: CASSVLPGGNTEAFF.

The chain links TRBV11-2 to TRBJ2-7, with 8 positions matching TRBD1. Per germline, CDR1 SGHAT and CDR2 FQNNGV. The CDR3 is made up of 15 amino acids. V lost 5 bases to trimming and J lost 3 bases; unmatched junction nucleotides: 9. The CDR3 DNA follows: TGTGCCAGCAGCGAATCGGACAGGGCAGTCTACGAGCAGTACTTC. This translates into CASSESDRAVYEQYF. The full variable domain, completed using reference TRBV11-2 and TRBJ2-7, is EAGVAQSPRYKIIEKRQSVAFWCNPISGHATLYWYQQILGQGPKLLIQFQNNGVVDDSQLPKDRFSAERLKGVDSTLKIQPAKLEDSAVYLCASSESDRAVYEQYFGPGTRLTVT.

Of note for this clone: At one of its ends the junction is not consistent with the germline gene, which may arise from a read error. The V and J genes are TRBV7-8 and TRBJ1-6, with D uncertain. CDR3 size: 12 residues. Germline V gene lookup returns CDR1 SGHVS and CDR2 FQNEAQ. CDR3 in DNA: TGTGCCAGCAGCTCCAATAATTCACCCCTCCACTTT. This encodes CASSSNNSPLHF.

In this sample, this clone turned up once. An end of the junction differs from the germline gene, which may be a read error. The chain is built from TRBV18 and TRBJ2-6; maybe TRBD1 (5 bases). Germline assignment: CDR1 KGHSH and CDR2 LQKENI. The CDR3 contains 15 residues. The chain's CDR3 is CASSLNQDGANVLTF. The CDR3 DNA follows: TGTGCCAGCTCACTGAACCAAGATGGGGCCAACGTGCTGACTTTC.

The V call is TRBV5-6, the J call TRBJ2-3; the match to TRBD2 covers 11 bases. The length of the CDR3 is 16 residues. V lost 4 bases and J lost 2; bases outside the gene matches: 6. Germline CDR1 reads SGHDT; CDR2 reads YYEEEE. DNA for the CDR3: TGTGCCAGCAGCAGAACTAGCGGGGGACTCACAGATACGCAGTATTTT. Translating it yields CASSRTSGGLTDTQYF.

The rearrangement uses TRBV19 and TRBJ2-1; 12 bases line up with TRBD1. The CDR3 spans 16 residues. V gave up 7 bases and J gave up 5 bases; unmatched junction bases: 9. Germline values: CDR1 LNHDA, CDR2 SQIVND (reference sequence). CDR3 sequence reads: CASNPGGQGANNEQFF. The CDR3 DNA follows: TGTGCCAGTAACCCAGGGGGACAGGGGGCCAACAATGAGCAGTTCTTC.

The chain is built from TRBV19 and TRBJ2-7; D remains ambiguous. The germline CDR1 and CDR2 sequences are LNHDA and SQIVND (reference sequence). The ends were cut back, 3 bases at V and 0 bases at J, with 9 bases in the middle. This CDR3 region has 14 residues. CDR3 region: CASSIARSSYEQYF. CDR3 bases: TGTGCCAGTAGTATTGCCAGAAGCTCCTACGAGCAGTACTTC.

A remark on this clone: Other DNA sequences of this sample code for an identical CDR3. The V gene is TRBV4-3, the J gene TRBJ2-7; D remains ambiguous. This CDR3 spans 13 amino acids. Germline V gene data show CDR1 as LGHNA and CDR2 as YSLEER. Trimming left V 0 bases short and J 0 bases short, with 3 bases between. CDR3 region: CASSQDSSYEQYF. In nucleotides, the CDR3 is TGCGCCAGCAGCCAAGATAGCTCCTACGAGCAGTACTTC.

V gene TRBV12-2 combines with J gene TRBJ2-2; no DNA check was done on the table's D call, TRBD1. TRBV12-2 represents a pseudogene. The CDR3 consists of 17 residues. Here the CDR3 DNA reads TGTGCAAGTCGCTTAGCGCTTTCGGGACAAGAGACCGGGGAGCTGTTTTTT. Translation gives CASRLALSGQETGELFF.

The rearrangement uses TRBV18 and TRBJ1-2; 9 nucleotides match TRBD1. The CDR3 has 15 amino acids. Germline lookup yields CDR1 KGHSH and CDR2 LQKENI. With 2 bases clipped from V and 3 bases from J, the junction kept 4 bases outside the gene matches. The chain's CDR3 is CASSPSDRGHYGYTF. The CDR3 coding sequence is TGTGCCAGCTCACCATCGGACAGGGGTCACTATGGCTACACCTTC.

This chain uses TRBV7-2 with TRBJ1-5; a weak D match, TRBD1 (5 bases). V was trimmed by 6 bases and J by 3 bases, leaving 12 bases between them. CDR1 and CDR2 from the germline V gene are SGHTA and FQGNSA. The CDR3 consists of 14 residues. Written as DNA, the CDR3 is TGTGCCAGCAGAAGACAGACCGACAATCAGCCCCAGCATTTT. Its protein product is CASRRQTDNQPQHF.

V and J are TRBV27 and TRBJ1-4, with D tentatively TRBD1 (6 bases). The CDR3 runs to 13 residues. CDR1 MNHEY and CDR2 SMNVEV come from the germline V gene (reference sequence). V was trimmed by 6 bases and J by 5 bases, leaving 10 bases between them. CDR3 loop: CASRGGGNEKLFF. CDR3 DNA: TGTGCCAGCAGGGGAGGGGGGAATGAAAAACTGTTTTTT.

The chain is built from TRBV7-9 and TRBJ2-1; the match to TRBD2 covers 10 bases. Germline V gives CDR1 SEHNR, CDR2 FQNEAQ (reference sequence). Trimming at V came to 2 bases and at J to 7 bases, leaving 5 bases not matched to a gene. The CDR3 sequence is 15 residues long. The CDR3 spells CASSLRASGRNEQFF. CDR3 nucleotides: TGTGCCAGCAGCTTACGGGCTAGCGGGAGAAATGAGCAGTTCTTC.

This sequence joins TRBV27 and TRBJ2-3, with 8 bases lining up with TRBD1. The junction had 14 bases not matched to a gene; V was cut back by 3 bases and J by 6 bases. The CDR3 has 17 amino acids. CDR1 is MNHEY, CDR2 SMNVEV, per germline (reference sequence). The DNA for the CDR3 is TGTGCCAGCAGTTTCGGTCAGGGACAGGTCAGACCGGATACGCAGTATTTT. It encodes CASSFGQGQVRPDTQYF.

The V and J genes are TRBV14 and TRBJ1-2; TRBD1 aligns across 7 bases. The CDR3 runs 13 residues. With 4 bases clipped from V and 4 bases from J, the junction kept 3 bases outside the gene matches. In germline, CDR1 is SGHDN, CDR2 FVKESK. CDR3 nucleotide sequence: TGTGCCAGCAGCCTGGGACAGTTCTATGGCTACACCTTC. It translates to CASSLGQFYGYTF.

J is TRBJ2-2 and V is TRBV3-1 (or the pseudogene TRBV3-2); 10 nucleotides align to TRBD2. The CDR3 length is 23 residues. Germline V gene lookup returns CDR1 LGHDT and CDR2 YNNKEL (reference sequence). V trimming: 4 bases; J trimming: 1 base; junction bases outside the gene matches: 24. In nucleotides, the CDR3 is TGTGCCAGCAGCCGAAGAAGGAGACACCGGACTAGCGGAGACGCCGAGAACACCGGGGAGCTGTTTTTT. Amino acids: CASSRRRRHRTSGDAENTGELFF.

The chain joins TRBV7-8 to TRBJ2-5; 7 nucleotides match TRBD1. The CDR3 loop spans 15 amino acids. The V gene's germline CDR1 is SGHVS and CDR2 FQNEAQ. J was trimmed by 5 bases and V by 8 bases; bases with no gene match: 14. DNA of the CDR3: TGTGCCAGCGGGGCAGGGGGAACGTTTAGGGAGACCCAGTACTTC. It encodes CASGAGGTFRETQYF.

The rearrangement links TRBV28 to TRBJ1-5; 7 bases are shared with TRBD1. From germline, CDR1 is MDHEN and CDR2 SYDVKM. This CDR3 has 15 amino acids. After removal of 6 bases from V and 0 bases from J, the junction contained 5 bases not matched to a gene. This CDR3 reads CASRPGGGSNQPQHF. The DNA of the CDR3 is TGTGCCAGCAGACCAGGGGGTGGTAGCAATCAGCCCCAGCATTTT. The full variable domain, rest sourced from reference TRBV28 and TRBJ1-5, is DVKVTQSSRYLVKRTGEKVFLECVQDMDHENMFWYRQDPGLGLRLIYFSYDVKMKEKGDIPEGYSVSREKKERFSLILESASTNQTSMYLCASRPGGGSNQPQHFGDGTRLSIL.

There are a few counts of this clone. The chain recombines TRBV2 with TRBJ1-2; a weak D match, TRBD1 (6 bases). The CDR3 has 13 amino acids. V was shortened by 3 bases and J by 8 bases, with 13 bases between the two germline ends. Germline V gene data show CDR1 as SNHLY and CDR2 as FYNNEI. The CDR3 sequence is CASSDYRAQGYTF. The CDR3 DNA sequence: TGTGCCAGCAGTGATTACAGGGCTCAAGGCTACACCTTC. Complete variable domain (other parts from reference TRBV2 and TRBJ1-2): EPEVTQTPSHQVTQMGQEVILRCVPISNHLYFYWYRQILGQKVEFLVSFYNNEISEKSEIFDDQFSVERPDGSNFTLKIRSTKLEDSAMYFCASSDYRAQGYTFGSGTRLTVV.

This clone has a single count. The chain links TRBV20-1 to TRBJ1-4; D call uncertain. The germline gives CDR1 DFQATT, CDR2 SNEGSKA (reference sequence). The length of the CDR3 is 11 residues. V lost 7 bases to trimming and J lost 7 bases, with 10 bases between them. The CDR3 is CSVRGLEKLFF. The DNA for the CDR3 is TGCAGTGTAAGAGGTCTTGAAAAACTGTTTTTT.

The chain uses TRBV3-1 (or the pseudogene TRBV3-2) and TRBJ2-5; possible D gene TRBD2, 6 bases. V dropped 2 bases and J dropped 2 bases, with 15 bases sitting between them. CDR1 is LGHDT and CDR2 is YNNKEL in the germline V gene (reference sequence). The CDR3 covers 16 residues. CDR3: CASSQRRGEAQETQYF. The DNA for the CDR3 is TGTGCCAGCAGCCAACGCCGTGGGGAGGCGCAAGAGACCCAGTACTTC.